This TCR beta chain emerged from a study of CD8+CD57+ T cells in acquired aplastic anemia. Germline V gene data show CDR1 as SGHRS and CDR2 as YFSETQ. The CDR3 has 13 residues. Before being chosen for sequencing, patients had shown CD8+CD57+ cell expansion by flow cytometry. Each patient had severe acquired aplastic anemia. No therapy had been given to the patients at the time of blood sampling. For CDR3 and TCR beta VDJ profiling, genomic DNA was the template used. TCRdb called the reads again in MiXCR, with one record for every CDR3 protein. The sample consists of roughly 250,000 distinct CDR3 sequences, less than 85% of them appearing once. Study findings and constraints: Sharing between patients and controls was observed for around 30 CD8+ CDR3 sequences. The study found no significant CD8+ Simpson's diversity difference between patients and controls.

Note on this clonotype: The target antigen is unknown. The junction departs from germline at one end; a sequencing error may be responsible.

Input material: sorted CD4+, CD8+, or CD8+CD57+ T cells (not recorded which) from PBMCs. The chain recombines TRBV5-1 with TRBJ1-2; D not resolved. The receptor's source is a human donor with aplastic anemia. The CDR3 is CASSLCANYGYTF. The CDR3 DNA sequence: TGTGCCAGCAGCTTATGTGCTAACTATGGCTACACCTTC.